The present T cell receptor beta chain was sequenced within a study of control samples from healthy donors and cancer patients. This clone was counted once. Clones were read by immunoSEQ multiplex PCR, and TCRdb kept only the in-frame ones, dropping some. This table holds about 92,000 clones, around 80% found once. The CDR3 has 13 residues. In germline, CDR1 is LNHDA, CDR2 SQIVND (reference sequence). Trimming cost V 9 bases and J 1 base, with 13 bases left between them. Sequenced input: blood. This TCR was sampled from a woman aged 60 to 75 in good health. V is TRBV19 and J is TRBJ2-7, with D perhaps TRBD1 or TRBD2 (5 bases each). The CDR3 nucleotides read TGTGCCAGCAGGGACGTCGGTTCCTACGAGCAGTACTTC. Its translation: CASRDVGSYEQYF.